At least ten counts were recorded for the clone carrying this TCR beta chain. Its antigen remains unidentified. These data come from a study of T cell repertoires in cytomegalovirus infection. Study-wide context: Public TCR beta signatures indicated both CMV infection and matching HLA type.

Overall study results and limits: The ex vivo response was dominated by HLA-C-restricted CMV-specific TCR beta clonotypes. CMV carriers having the relevant HLA were flagged by cumulative public TCR beta family frequency.

V dropped 5 bases and J dropped 3 bases, with 7 bases sitting between them. From germline, CDR1 is SGHTA and CDR2 FQGNSA. CDR3 length equals 12 residues. A single record per CDR3 protein comes from TCRdb applying MiXCR to the reads. The sample lists roughly 180,000 distinct CDR3 sequences, 28% occurring once. Sequenced material: PBMCs. The TCR sequence derives from a human donor in good health (CMV status not recorded). Some clones in this sample may be carry-over from other donors' samples. The rearrangement links TRBV7-2 to TRBJ2-5; D gene unclear. CDR3 DNA sequence: TGTGCCAGCAGCCCCCGGAAAGAGACCCAGTACTTC. It translates to CASSPRKETQYF.